This T cell receptor (beta chain) was identified in a study of blood T cell repertoires in COVID-19. The wider study: T cells, B-cell-depleted T cells, or PBMCs provided the cDNA or gDNA that served as material.

In the source study's methods: Estimation of nucleated cell counts relied on the amplification of reference gene primers. Assay: immunoSEQ multiplex PCR; the TCRdb copy retains only in-frame clones and omits some. V and J calls and clone size are those listed in that table; D and trimming were worked out from the DNA. This sample has 200,000 to 250,000 clones, with 80% to 85% found just once. Participants had their cohort set by participant-reported clinical history. Two negative PCRs, clearance, or symptom resolution were required of recovered Cohort 3 donors. The V end lost 6 bases, the J end lost 5 bases, and 11 bases lay between the germline ends. Germline CDR1 and CDR2: SGHTS and YDEGEE. This CDR3 region has 13 residues.

Sequencing input: PBMCs or T cells enriched from blood (not recorded which). This receptor was taken from a woman aged 40 to 50 who had recovered from COVID-19. V is TRBV5-8 and J is TRBJ2-2; tentative D call: TRBD2 (5 bases). The CDR3 sequence is CASNPRGTGELFF. The CDR3 nucleotides are TGTGCCAGCAACCCCCGGGGAACCGGGGAGCTGTTTTTT. Filled out from reference TRBV5-8 and TRBJ2-2, the complete variable domain reads EAGVTQSPTHLIKTRGQQATLRCSPISGHTSVYWYQQALGLGLQFLLWYDEGEERNRGNFPPRFSGRQFPNYSSELNVNALELEDSALYLCASNPRGTGELFFGEGSRLTVL.